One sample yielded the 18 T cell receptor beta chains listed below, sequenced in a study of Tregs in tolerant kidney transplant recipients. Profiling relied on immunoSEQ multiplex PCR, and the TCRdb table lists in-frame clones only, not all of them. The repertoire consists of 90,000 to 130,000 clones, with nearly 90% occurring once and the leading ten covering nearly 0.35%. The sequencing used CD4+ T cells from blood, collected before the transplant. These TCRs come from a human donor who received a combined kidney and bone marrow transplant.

CDR3: CASKPSGGPSFYEQYF. CDR3 DNA sequence: TGTGCCAGCAAACCTAGCGGGGGGCCGAGCTTCTACGAGCAGTACTTC. V is TRBV27 and J is TRBJ2-7, with 11 bases matching TRBD2. Germline V gives CDR1 MNHEY, CDR2 SMNVEV (reference sequence). This CDR3 spans 16 amino acids. Trimming removed 7 bases from V and 3 bases from J; junction bases left unmatched: 11.

The CDR3 region is CASSLGPLEKLFF. CDR3 nucleotides: TGTGCCAGCAGCTTGGGGCCCCTCGAAAAACTGTTTTTT. V gene TRBV5-4 combines with J gene TRBJ1-4; D call uncertain. The CDR3 is 13 amino acids. Trimming shortened V by 0 bases and J by 8 bases, and 8 bases separated the two germline ends. The germline CDR1 and CDR2 sequences are SGHNT and YYREEE (reference sequence). The variable domain in full, with the rest retrieved from reference TRBV5-4 and TRBJ1-4, is ETGVTQSPTHLIKTRGQQVTLRCSSQSGHNTVSWYQQALGQGPQFIFQYYREEENGRGNFPPRFSGLQFPNYSSELNVNALELDDSALYLCASSLGPLEKLFFGSGTQLSVL.

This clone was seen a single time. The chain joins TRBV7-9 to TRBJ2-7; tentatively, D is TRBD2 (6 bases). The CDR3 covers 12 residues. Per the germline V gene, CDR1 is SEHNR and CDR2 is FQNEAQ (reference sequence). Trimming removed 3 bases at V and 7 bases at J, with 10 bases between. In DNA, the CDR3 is TGTGCCAGCAGCTTCACTAGCTTTGAGCAGTACTTC. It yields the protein CASSFTSFEQYF. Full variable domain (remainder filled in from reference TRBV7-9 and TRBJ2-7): DTGVSQNPRHKITKRGQNVTFRCDPISEHNRLYWYRQTLGQGPEFLTYFQNEAQLEKSRLLSDRFSAERPKGSFSTLEIQRTEQGDSAMYLCASSFTSFEQYFGPGTRLTVT.

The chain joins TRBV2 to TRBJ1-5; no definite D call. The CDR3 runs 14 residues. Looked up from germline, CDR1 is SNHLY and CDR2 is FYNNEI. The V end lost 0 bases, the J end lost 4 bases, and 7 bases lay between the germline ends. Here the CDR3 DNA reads TGTGCCAGCAGTGAAGCGGCCGGGAATCAGCCCCAGCATTTT. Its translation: CASSEAAGNQPQHF. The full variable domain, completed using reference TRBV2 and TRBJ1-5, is EPEVTQTPSHQVTQMGQEVILRCVPISNHLYFYWYRQILGQKVEFLVSFYNNEISEKSEIFDDQFSVERPDGSNFTLKIRSTKLEDSAMYFCASSEAAGNQPQHFGDGTRLSIL.

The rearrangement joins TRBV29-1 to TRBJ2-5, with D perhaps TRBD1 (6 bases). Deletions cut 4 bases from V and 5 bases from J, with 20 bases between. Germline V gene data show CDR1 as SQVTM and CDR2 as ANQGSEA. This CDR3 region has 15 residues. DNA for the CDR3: TGCAGCGTTGCGGGCAGGGGACCTAAAACGGAGACCCAGTACTTC. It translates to CSVAGRGPKTETQYF.

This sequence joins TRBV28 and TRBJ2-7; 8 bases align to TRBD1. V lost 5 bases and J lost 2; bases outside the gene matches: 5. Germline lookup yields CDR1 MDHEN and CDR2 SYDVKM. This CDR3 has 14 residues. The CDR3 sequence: CASSTGTGPYEQYF. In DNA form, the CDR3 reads TGTGCCAGCAGTACCGGGACAGGTCCCTACGAGCAGTACTTC.

In DNA form, the CDR3 reads TGTGCCAGTAGAAACACCTACGAGCAGTACTTC. Translating it yields CASRNTYEQYF. V is TRBV19 and J is TRBJ2-7; D not certain. This CDR3 has 11 residues. Trimming took off 6 bases at V and 2 bases at J, with 5 bases between the two ends. Germline V gene data show CDR1 as LNHDA and CDR2 as SQIVND (reference sequence).

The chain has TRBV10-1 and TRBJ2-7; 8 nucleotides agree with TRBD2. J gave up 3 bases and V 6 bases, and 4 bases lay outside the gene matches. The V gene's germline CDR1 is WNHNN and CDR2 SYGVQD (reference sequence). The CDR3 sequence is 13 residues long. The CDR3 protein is CASSKGTSYEQYF. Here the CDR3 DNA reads TGCGCCAGCAGCAAAGGGACTAGCTACGAGCAGTACTTC.

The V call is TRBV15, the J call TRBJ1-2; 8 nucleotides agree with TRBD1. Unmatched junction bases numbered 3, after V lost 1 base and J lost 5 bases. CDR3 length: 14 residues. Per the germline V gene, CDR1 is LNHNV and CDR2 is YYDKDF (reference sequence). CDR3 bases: TGTGCCACCAGCAGAGGGCAGGGGGCATATGGCTACACCTTC. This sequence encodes CATSRGQGAYGYTF.

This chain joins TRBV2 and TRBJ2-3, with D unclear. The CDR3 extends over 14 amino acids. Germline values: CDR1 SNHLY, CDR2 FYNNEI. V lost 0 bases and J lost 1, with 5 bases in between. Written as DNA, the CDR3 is TGTGCCAGCAGTGAAGCGGGCCGCACAGATACGCAGTATTTT. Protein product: CASSEAGRTDTQYF.

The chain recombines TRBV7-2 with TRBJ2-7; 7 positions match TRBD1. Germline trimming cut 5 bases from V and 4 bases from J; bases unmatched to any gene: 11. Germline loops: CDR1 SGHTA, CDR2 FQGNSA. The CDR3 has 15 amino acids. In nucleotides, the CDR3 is TGTGCCAGCAGCCTTACATGGGACAGAAGTTACGAGCAGTACTTC. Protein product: CASSLTWDRSYEQYF.

The CDR3 sequence: CASRVTSGGSYEQYF. The CDR3 DNA follows: TGTGCCAGTAGGGTGACTAGCGGGGGCTCCTACGAGCAGTACTTC. The chain employs TRBV19 and TRBJ2-7, with 12 positions matching TRBD2. The CDR3 spans 15 residues. Germline trimming cut 6 bases from V and 0 bases from J; bases unmatched to any gene: 3. Germline V gene data show CDR1 as LNHDA and CDR2 as SQIVND (reference sequence).

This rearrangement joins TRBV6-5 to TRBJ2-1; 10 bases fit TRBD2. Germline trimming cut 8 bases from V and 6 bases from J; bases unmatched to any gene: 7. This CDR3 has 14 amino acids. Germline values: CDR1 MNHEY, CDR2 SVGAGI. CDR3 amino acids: CASLLAGVLNEQFF. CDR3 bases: TGTGCCAGCCTCCTAGCGGGAGTCCTCAATGAGCAGTTCTTC.

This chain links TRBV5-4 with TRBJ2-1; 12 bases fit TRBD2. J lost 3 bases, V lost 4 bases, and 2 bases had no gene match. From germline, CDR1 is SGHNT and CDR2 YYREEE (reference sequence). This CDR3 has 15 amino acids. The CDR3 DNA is TGTGCCAGCAGCCCGACTAGCGGGGGCTACAATGAGCAGTTCTTC. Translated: CASSPTSGGYNEQFF.

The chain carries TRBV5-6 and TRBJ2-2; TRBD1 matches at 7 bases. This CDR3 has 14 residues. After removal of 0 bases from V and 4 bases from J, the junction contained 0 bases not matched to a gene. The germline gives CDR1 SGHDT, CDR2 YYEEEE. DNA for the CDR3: TGTGCCAGCAGCTTGGCAGGGGGCACCGGGGAGCTGTTTTTT. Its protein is CASSLAGGTGELFF.

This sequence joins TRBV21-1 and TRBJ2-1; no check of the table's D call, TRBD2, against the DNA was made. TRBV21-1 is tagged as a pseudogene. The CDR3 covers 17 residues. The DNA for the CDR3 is TGTGCCAGCAGTCCCCCCAGTGGACTACCTTCCTACAATGAGCAGTTCTTC. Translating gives CASSPPSGLPSYNEQFF.

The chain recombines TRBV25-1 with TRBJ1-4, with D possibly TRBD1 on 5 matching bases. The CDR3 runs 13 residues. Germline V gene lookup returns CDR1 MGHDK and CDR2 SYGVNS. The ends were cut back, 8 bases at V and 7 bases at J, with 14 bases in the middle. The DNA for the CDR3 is TGTGCCAGCCACAGAGGGGAGGGTGAAAAACTGTTTTTT. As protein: CASHRGEGEKLFF.

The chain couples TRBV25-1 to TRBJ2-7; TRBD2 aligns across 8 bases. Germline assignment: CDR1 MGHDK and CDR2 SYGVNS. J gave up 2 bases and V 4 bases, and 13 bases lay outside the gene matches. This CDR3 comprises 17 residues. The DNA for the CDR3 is TGTGCCAGCAGTGCCGTGGTAGGACGGGGGGGCGCCTACGAGCAGTACTTC. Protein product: CASSAVVGRGGAYEQYF.